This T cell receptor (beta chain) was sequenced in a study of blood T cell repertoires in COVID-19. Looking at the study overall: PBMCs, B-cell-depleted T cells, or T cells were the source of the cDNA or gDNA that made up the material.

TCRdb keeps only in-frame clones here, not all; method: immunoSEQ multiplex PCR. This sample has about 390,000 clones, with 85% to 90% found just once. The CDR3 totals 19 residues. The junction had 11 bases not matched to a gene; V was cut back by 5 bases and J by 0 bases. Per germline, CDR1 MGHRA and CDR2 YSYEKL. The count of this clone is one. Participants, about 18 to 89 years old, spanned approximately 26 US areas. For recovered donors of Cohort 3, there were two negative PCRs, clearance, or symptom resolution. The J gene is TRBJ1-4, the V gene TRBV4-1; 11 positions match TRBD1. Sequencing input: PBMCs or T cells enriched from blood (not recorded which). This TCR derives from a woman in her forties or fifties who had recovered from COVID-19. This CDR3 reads CASSYPGTGGIATNEKLFF. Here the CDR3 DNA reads TGCGCCAGCAGCTACCCCGGGACAGGGGGAATTGCAACTAATGAAAAACTGTTTTTT.